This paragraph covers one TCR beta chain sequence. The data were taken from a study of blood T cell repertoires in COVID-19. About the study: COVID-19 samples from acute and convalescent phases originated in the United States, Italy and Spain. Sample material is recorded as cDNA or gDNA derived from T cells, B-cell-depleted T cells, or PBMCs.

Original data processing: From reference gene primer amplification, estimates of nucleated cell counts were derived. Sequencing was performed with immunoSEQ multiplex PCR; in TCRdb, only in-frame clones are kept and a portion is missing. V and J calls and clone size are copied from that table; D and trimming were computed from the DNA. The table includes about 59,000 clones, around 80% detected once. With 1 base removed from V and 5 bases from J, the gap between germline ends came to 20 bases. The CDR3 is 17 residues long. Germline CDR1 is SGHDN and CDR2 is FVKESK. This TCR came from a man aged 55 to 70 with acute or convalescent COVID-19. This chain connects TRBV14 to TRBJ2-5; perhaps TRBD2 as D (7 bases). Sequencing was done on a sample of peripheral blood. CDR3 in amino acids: CASSQVLRGAWGETQYF. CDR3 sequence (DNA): TGTGCCAGCAGCCAAGTGCTTCGGGGGGCTTGGGGTGAGACCCAGTACTTC.